Given below is one T cell receptor (beta chain) in context. This CDR3 comprises 14 residues. Germline V gives CDR1 MDHEN, CDR2 SYDVKM. V shed 8 bases and J shed 0 bases, with 13 bases lying between them. This specimen belongs to a study of shared clonotypes between healthy human individuals. TCRdb's table, derived via immunoSEQ multiplex PCR, lists solely in-frame clones and lacks some. The sample shows fewer than 500,000 clones, approximately 79% of them seen only once. The gene calls are TRBV28 and TRBJ1-2; no clear D gene. What was sequenced was PBMCs. This TCR derives from a woman aged 40-49 years in good health. Some clones in this sample may be carry-over from other donors' samples. The CDR3 DNA reads TGTGCCAGCCGATCCGGGAGCTCTAACTATGGCTACACCTTC. It codes for CASRSGSSNYGYTF.